Listed below are T cell receptor beta chains from one sample, sequenced in a study of T cell repertoires in cytomegalovirus infection. TCRdb reprocessed the reads with MiXCR, giving one entry per CDR3 protein. The sample has about 68,000 distinct CDR3 sequences; 20% to 25% are singletons. Their antigens are not known. Sequences were obtained from PBMCs, sequenced either directly or after in vitro stimulation (not recorded which). The receptors originated from a human donor in good health (CMV status not recorded). Some clones in this sample may be carry-over from other donors' samples. Each CDR3 is given with its conserved first and last residue. Each record gives: D gene, J gene, V gene, clone size, CDR3 DNA, CDR3 protein. The D gene is left open where the match is weak. Only part of the rows carry a size: once, few, many, or a class if the clone is expanded.

d_gene: NA
j_gene: TRBJ1-2
v_gene: TRBV6-2/TRBV6-3
abundance: few
CDR3nt: TGTGCCAGCATGATCGGGGTGAGACAGCGAGTCCTAAACTATGGCTACACCTTC
CDR3aa: CASMIGVRQRVLNYGYTF

d_gene: NA
j_gene: TRBJ1-2
v_gene: TRBV19
abundance: few
CDR3nt: TGTGCCAGTAGTATAGAAGGGGGGCGTGATGGCTACACCTTC
CDR3aa: CASSIEGGRDGYTF

d_gene: TRBD2
j_gene: TRBJ2-5
v_gene: TRBV23-1
abundance: NA
CDR3nt: TGCGCCAGCAGTCGAGCGGACTTCGGGGGGGAGACCCAGTACTTC
CDR3aa: CASSRADFGGETQYF

d_gene: TRBD2
j_gene: TRBJ2-1
v_gene: TRBV11-1
abundance: NA
CDR3nt: TGTGCCAGCAGCTTCCGCCCGGGACAGGGGGCCGGGACTAGCGGGAGTTGGAATGAGCAGTTCTTC
CDR3aa: CASSFRPGQGAGTSGSWNEQFF

d_gene: TRBD1
j_gene: TRBJ1-1
v_gene: TRBV18
abundance: NA
CDR3nt: TGTGCCAGCTCGCCAACAGGGGGACTTGAAGCTTTCTTT
CDR3aa: CASSPTGGLEAFF

d_gene: NA
j_gene: TRBJ2-7
v_gene: TRBV12-3/TRBV12-4
abundance: once
CDR3nt: TGTGCCAGCAGTAAAATGGAGCTGGGCGAGCAGTACTTC
CDR3aa: CASSKMELGEQYF

d_gene: TRBD2
j_gene: TRBJ2-1
v_gene: TRBV11-2
abundance: many
CDR3nt: TGTGCCAGCAGCTTAGGCGGGAGGGTTTTTAACAATGAGCAGTTCTTC
CDR3aa: CASSLGGRVFNNEQFF

d_gene: NA
j_gene: TRBJ2-1
v_gene: TRBV7-6
abundance: few
CDR3nt: TGTGCCAGTTTTAACCGACGGAGCGGCACATACAATGAGCAGTTCTTC
CDR3aa: CASFNRRSGTYNEQFF

d_gene: TRBD1
j_gene: TRBJ2-1
v_gene: TRBV6-1
abundance: NA
CDR3nt: TGTGCCAGCAGGGGGACAGGGGAGTACAATGAGCAGTTCTTC
CDR3aa: CASRGTGEYNEQFF

d_gene: NA
j_gene: TRBJ2-2
v_gene: TRBV25-1
abundance: NA
CDR3nt: TGTGCCAGCAGTAGGACCCGCATTCATGATCCCGGGGAGCTGTTTTTT
CDR3aa: CASSRTRIHDPGELFF

d_gene: NA
j_gene: TRBJ1-6
v_gene: TRBV27
abundance: few
CDR3nt: TGTGCCAGCAGTTTAAAAAGCGGACAGTTAAATTCACCCCTCCACTTT
CDR3aa: CASSLKSGQLNSPLHF

d_gene: NA
j_gene: TRBJ2-5
v_gene: TRBV29-1
abundance: NA
CDR3nt: TGCAGCGTCTCTCATGATGGTAACTCGAAGACCCAGTACTTC
CDR3aa: CSVSHDGNSKTQYF

d_gene: NA
j_gene: TRBJ2-2
v_gene: TRBV12-3/TRBV12-4
abundance: NA
CDR3nt: TGTGCCAGCAGTCCAGCGCCTACGAGCACCGGGGAGCTGTTTTTT
CDR3aa: CASSPAPTSTGELFF

d_gene: TRBD1
j_gene: TRBJ1-5
v_gene: TRBV2
abundance: few
CDR3nt: TGTGCCAGTACGATTGACAGGGTGGTTGGTAGCAATCAGCCCCAGCATTTT
CDR3aa: CASTIDRVVGSNQPQHF

d_gene: NA
j_gene: TRBJ1-3
v_gene: TRBV4-1
abundance: few
CDR3nt: TGCGCCAGCAGCCAAGTTCAGACCTCTGGAAACACCATATATTTT
CDR3aa: CASSQVQTSGNTIYF